This TCR beta chain was found in a study of T cell changes during pregnancy in multiple sclerosis. The table came from immunoSEQ multiplex PCR; TCRdb's copy has only in-frame clones and leaves some out. The data contain just under 95,000 clones, around 94% of them singletons. In germline, CDR1 is SGHNT, CDR2 YYREEE (reference sequence). Trimming removed 4 bases at V and 7 bases at J, with 19 bases between. CDR3 size: 15 residues. This chain links TRBV5-4 with TRBJ2-3; tentatively, D is TRBD2 (5 bases). The material sequenced was peripheral blood, taken in the first trimester of pregnancy. This receptor was taken from a female donor with multiple sclerosis, enrolled in a pregnancy study. The CDR3 DNA is TGTGCCAGCAGCCATGAAAGCCTCGAGGGATATACGCAGTATTTT. Its translation is CASSHESLEGYTQYF. Variable domain in full (rest from reference TRBV5-4 and TRBJ2-3): ETGVTQSPTHLIKTRGQQVTLRCSSQSGHNTVSWYQQALGQGPQFIFQYYREEENGRGNFPPRFSGLQFPNYSSELNVNALELDDSALYLCASSHESLEGYTQYFGPGTRLTVL.